These T cell receptor beta chains were read from a single sample in a study of CD8 T cells in Susac syndrome. TCRdb ran MiXCR on the immunoSEQ multiplex PCR reads and lists one entry per CDR3 protein. The data contain around 150,000 distinct CDR3 sequences, 85% to 95% of them singletons. Sequencing input: CD4+ T cells from PBMCs. The receptors were gathered from a human donor with multiple sclerosis. CDR3s include the opening cysteine and the closing phenylalanine or tryptophan. A D gene is named only where the DNA matches it firmly. Clone size, where shown, is once, few, many, or a class for clones that have expanded.

>TRBD1|-|TRBV24-1|TRBJ1-2
TGTGCCACCAGTGATCCGTCAAACAGGGGGCATGATGGCTACACCTTC
CATSDPSNRGHDGYTF
>-|-|TRBV23-1|TRBJ1-5
TGCGCCAGCAGTCCGCCGGGCCACAGGGAAGATCAGCCCCAGCATTTT
CASSPPGHREDQPQHF
>-|-|TRBV2|TRBJ1-3
TGTGCCAGCAGTGAAGAGTGGATCGGAAACACCATATATTTT
CASSEEWIGNTIYF
>-|once|TRBV28|TRBJ1-2
TGTGCCAGCAGTTTGAGGGGGATGGACTATGGCTACACCTTC
CASSLRGMDYGYTF
>-|-|TRBV20-1|TRBJ1-2
TGCAGTGCCCTAACAGGGCTTGGCTACACCTTC
CSALTGLGYTF
>-|-|TRBV5-4|TRBJ2-1
TGTGCCAGCAGCTTGGCCCTCGACCCCTACAATGAGCAGTTCTTC
CASSLALDPYNEQFF
>-|-|TRBV28|TRBJ2-7
TGTGCCAGCAACTCTTTGCCAGGTACCTACGAGCAGTACTTC
CASNSLPGTYEQYF
>-|-|TRBV4-1|TRBJ1-2
TGCGCCAGCAGCCAGGGGTTAACGATAGGCTACACCTTC
CASSQGLTIGYTF
>TRBD2|-|TRBV11-2|TRBJ2-5
TGTGCCAGCAGCCCAACCCCGGGAGTTAGCGGGGGGACAAGGAGAGAGACCCAGTACTTC
CASSPTPGVSGGTRRETQYF
>-|-|TRBV5-1|TRBJ2-1
TGCGCCAGCACCCCACCCCCGGGACAAAAATACAATGAGCAGTTCTTC
CASTPPPGQKYNEQFF
>TRBD1|-|TRBV12-5|TRBJ2-5
TGTGCTAGTGGGCTCCCGACAGGGCCCCAAGAGACCCAGTACTTC
CASGLPTGPQETQYF
>-|-|TRBV12-3/TRBV12-4|TRBJ1-1
TGTGCCAGCAGTTTAGGAGGGGCCTTGAACACTGAAGCTTTCTTT
CASSLGGALNTEAFF
>TRBD1|once|TRBV29-1|TRBJ1-2
TGCAGCGTGCTTTCGGGACAGTCCTTCTATGGCTACACCTTC
CSVLSGQSFYGYTF
>TRBD1|-|TRBV15|TRBJ2-7
TGTGCCACCAGCCCTGACAGGGGCCGCTACGAGCAGTACTTC
CATSPDRGRYEQYF
>-|-|TRBV12-3/TRBV12-4|TRBJ2-7
TGTGCCAGCAGTTTAGGATTCACGGACGAGCAGTACTTC
CASSLGFTDEQYF
>-|-|TRBV6-2/TRBV6-3|TRBJ2-7
TGTGCCAGCAGTTACGGGGAGCATCTCGAGCAGTACTTC
CASSYGEHLEQYF
>-|once|TRBV30|TRBJ2-3
TGTGCCTGGAGTGGTTTGGCGTCGACAGATACGCAGTATTTT
CAWSGLASTDTQYF
>TRBD1|-|TRBV15|TRBJ1-5
TGTGCCACCAGCAGTCCCGGGACAGTTAATCAGCCCCAGCATTTT
CATSSPGTVNQPQHF
>-|once|TRBV27|TRBJ1-2
TGTGCCAGCAGTTTTAACAGAGTTAATGGCTACACCTTC
CASSFNRVNGYTF
>TRBD2|-|TRBV29-1|TRBJ2-1
TGCAGCGTACCCCAAACGGGACTAGCGGACAATGAGCAGTTCTTC
CSVPQTGLADNEQFF
>TRBD1|-|TRBV9|TRBJ2-2
TGTGCCAGCAGACCAGGACAGGGTAGCACCGGGGAGCTGTTTTTT
CASRPGQGSTGELFF
>-|-|TRBV5-6|TRBJ1-1
TGTGCCAGCAGCTTCAGGGTTTTCACTGAAGCTTTCTTT
CASSFRVFTEAFF
>-|once|TRBV6-2/TRBV6-3|TRBJ1-2
TGTGCCAGCAGCCTCAAGCTGAACTATGGCTACACCTTC
CASSLKLNYGYTF
>TRBD1|-|TRBV27|TRBJ1-2
TGTGCCAGCAGCTCGGACAGGGGCCTAACTTATAGCTATGGCTACACCTTC
CASSSDRGLTYSYGYTF
>TRBD1|-|TRBV27|TRBJ2-7
TGTGCCAGCAAACCCGGTTCGAGGACAGGGGCCTACGAGCAGTACTTC
CASKPGSRTGAYEQYF
>TRBD1|-|TRBV4-3|TRBJ1-2
TGCGCCAGCAGCCAAGATCGCGAGGGGGCGCTTTACTATGGCTACACCTTC
CASSQDREGALYYGYTF
>-|-|TRBV20-1|TRBJ2-5
TGCAGTGCTATGGCGGGGAGGTCCCAAGAGACCCAGTACTTC
CSAMAGRSQETQYF
>-|-|TRBV30|TRBJ1-5
TGTGCCTGGAGTAGCAGTAGCAATCAGCCCCAGCATTTT
CAWSSSSNQPQHF
>-|-|TRBV27|TRBJ2-7
TGTGCCAGCAGGAAAGGGACCGCGGCCCTCGAGCAGTACTTC
CASRKGTAALEQYF
>-|-|TRBV3-1|TRBJ1-2
TGTGCCAGCAGCCAAGACTCTCGGGGGGACTATGGCTACACCTTC
CASSQDSRGDYGYTF
>-|-|TRBV13|TRBJ2-1
TGTGCCAGCAGGGTAGCGGCGAGGTACAATGAGCAGTTCTTC
CASRVAARYNEQFF
>-|once|TRBV15|TRBJ1-6
TGTGCCACCAGCAGAGATCTCTTCGGTTCACCCCTCCACTTT
CATSRDLFGSPLHF
>-|-|TRBV9|TRBJ1-2
TGTGCCAGCAGCGTATTAGGCGGAGGCTACACCTTC
CASSVLGGGYTF
>TRBD2|-|TRBV20-1|TRBJ2-1
TGCAGTGCTAGACCCAGGCGGGGGTGGAACAATGAGCAGTTCTTC
CSARPRRGWNNEQFF
>-|few|TRBV12-3/TRBV12-4|TRBJ1-1
TGTGCCAGCAGTTTTACGTCGAACACTGAAGCTTTCTTT
CASSFTSNTEAFF
>TRBD2|-|TRBV27|TRBJ2-7
TGTGCCAGCGGAAGAGCGGGAGGGCCGGGGGAGCAGTACTTC
CASGRAGGPGEQYF
>-|-|TRBV4-2|TRBJ1-2
TGTGCCAGCAGCCGCAACCGGGACGGGAGGTATGGCTACACCTTC
CASSRNRDGRYGYTF
>TRBD1|-|TRBV20-1|TRBJ1-5
TGCAGTGCTAGAGATTTCGCAGGGGGGAGCAATCAGCCCCAGCATTTT
CSARDFAGGSNQPQHF
>-|many|TRBV7-2|TRBJ2-3
TGTGCCAGCAGCTTGGCTTATTCAGATACGCAGTATTTT
CASSLAYSDTQYF
>TRBD1|-|TRBV27|TRBJ2-3
TGTGCCAGCAGAACAGGGGGTAGCACAGATACGCAGTATTTT
CASRTGGSTDTQYF
>-|once|TRBV18|TRBJ1-4
TGTGCCAGCTCACCGGGGGCAACTAATGAAAAACTGTTTTTT
CASSPGATNEKLFF
>TRBD1|-|TRBV20-1|TRBJ1-2
TGCAGTGCGGCCCGGGACAGCTATGGCTACACCTTC
CSAARDSYGYTF
>-|-|TRBV3-1|TRBJ2-5
TGTGCCAGCAGCCAACTGGAAAAGACCCAGTACTTC
CASSQLEKTQYF
>-|-|TRBV15|TRBJ1-4
TGTGCCACCAGCAGAGAGGTGACAACTAATGAAAAACTGTTTTTT
CATSREVTTNEKLFF
>-|-|TRBV27|TRBJ1-2
TGTGCCAGCAGGCTACAGGGATCCGGCGGCTACACCTTC
CASRLQGSGGYTF
>-|-|TRBV27|TRBJ2-3
TGTGCCAGCAGTTTATTAGGAGGGGTATCAGATACGCAGTATTTT
CASSLLGGVSDTQYF